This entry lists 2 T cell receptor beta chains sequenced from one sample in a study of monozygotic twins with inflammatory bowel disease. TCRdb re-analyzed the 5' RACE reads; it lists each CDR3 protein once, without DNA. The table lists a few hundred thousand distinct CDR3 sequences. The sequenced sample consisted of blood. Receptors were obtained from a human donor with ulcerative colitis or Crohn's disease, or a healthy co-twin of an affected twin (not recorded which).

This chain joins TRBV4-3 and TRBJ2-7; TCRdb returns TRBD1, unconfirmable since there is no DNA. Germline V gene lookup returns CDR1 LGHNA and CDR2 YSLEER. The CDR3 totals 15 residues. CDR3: CASSQQGQATGEQYF.

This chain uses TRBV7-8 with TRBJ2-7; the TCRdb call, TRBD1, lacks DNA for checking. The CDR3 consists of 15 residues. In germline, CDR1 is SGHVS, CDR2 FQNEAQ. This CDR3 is CASSPPLGGAYEQYF.